These 21 T cell receptor beta chains share one sample of origin, sequenced in a study of T cell clonality in common variable immunodeficiency. Study-wide results and limits: Common variable immunodeficiency TCR beta sequences reportedly had fewer deletions and N-nucleotide insertions.

Assay: immunoSEQ multiplex PCR; the TCRdb copy retains only in-frame clones and omits some. Recorded here are more than 13,000 clones, none singletons. The antigens for these receptors are not known. Sequenced: peripheral blood mononuclear cells. The source of these receptors is a human donor with common variable immunodeficiency.

This clone was seen more than once but under ten times. The sequence runs out 3 residues before the end of the CDR3; the remainder is reconstructed from the germline J gene. The chain uses TRBV7-9 and TRBJ1-4, with TRBD1 matching 7 bases. Germline V gene data show CDR1 as SEHNR and CDR2 as FQNEAQ (reference sequence). CDR3 length: 14 residues. Trimming cost V 5 bases and J 8 bases; bases outside gene matches: 8. CDR3 amino acids: CASSIGQEREKLFF. The covered CDR3 bases are TGTGCCAGCAGCATCGGACAGGAACGGGAAAAA.

This clone is termed medium-sized (0.01 to 0.1%). The read falls 3 residues short of the CDR3 end, and the missing part is taken from the germline J gene. The chain combines TRBV29-1 with TRBJ1-2, with D perhaps TRBD1 (6 bases). The germline CDR1 and CDR2 sequences are SQVTM and ANQGSEA. V was shortened by 5 bases and J by 4 bases, with 11 bases between the two germline ends. The CDR3 is made up of 12 amino acids. The covered CDR3 bases are TGCAGCGTTCCAGGACAGACCTATGGC. Translation: CSVPGQTYG. Given in full, the CDR3 is CSVPGQTYGYTF.

This clone was counted between two and nine times. The sequenced fragment ends 3 residues before the CDR3 boundary, so the rest is inferred from the germline J gene. This chain connects TRBV6-2 or TRBV6-3 to TRBJ2-7; D gene unclear. The CDR3 spans 14 residues. Trimming took 5 bases from V and 0 from J, leaving 11 bases between them. CDR1 is MNHEY and CDR2 is SVGEGT in the germline V gene. Incomplete CDR3 DNA: TGTGCCAGCAGTCTATTCGCTGCCTCCTACGAG. This translates into CASSLFAASYE. The full CDR3 is CASSLFAASYEQYF.

With regard to this clone: Read data end 3 residues before the CDR3 end; the end is taken from the germline J gene. This chain uses TRBV7-2 with TRBJ1-2; D is perhaps TRBD1 (5 bases). Trimming removed 5 bases from V and 7 bases from J, with 14 bases in between. Germline assignment: CDR1 SGHTA and CDR2 FQGNSA. CDR3 size: 13 residues. CDR3 loop: CASSASGLFGYTF. CDR3 DNA, as far as it was read: TGTGCCAGCAGCGCATCGGGACTTTTTGGC.

Note on this clone: The CDR3 end is not reached by the read, which stops 3 residues before it; the germline J gene fills it in. The rearrangement joins TRBV7-8 to TRBJ2-5; tentatively, D is TRBD2 (5 bases). The CDR3 is 15 amino acids. Germline V gene data show CDR1 as SGHVS and CDR2 as FQNEAQ. V was shortened by 5 bases and J by 0 bases, with 13 bases between the two germline ends. The CDR3 bases that were read are TGTGCCAGCAGCCTAATCCGGGGAAACCAAGAGACC. Amino acid sequence: CASSLIRGNQET. The entire CDR3 sequence reads CASSLIRGNQETQYF.

On this clone: The sequenced fragment ends 3 residues before the CDR3 boundary, so the rest is inferred from the germline J gene. J is TRBJ2-3 and V is TRBV6-2 or TRBV6-3; maybe TRBD1 (6 bases). Trimming removed 2 bases at V and 2 bases at J, with 17 bases between. Germline CDR1 MNHEY, CDR2 SVGEGT. The CDR3 totals 17 residues. Here the CDR3 reads CASSYPEQGPNTDTQYF. The CDR3 DNA, read in part, is TGTGCCAGCAGTTACCCGGAACAGGGTCCTAACACAGATACG.

This clone was picked up a small number of times. The part of the CDR3 DNA that was read is TGTGCCAGCAGCTTTTACAGGGACCCCTACGAG. This codes for CASSFYRDPYE. The full CDR3 protein reads CASSFYRDPYEQYF. This sequence joins TRBV7-9 and TRBJ2-7; weak D call: TRBD1 (6 bases). The read gets to within 3 residues of the CDR3 end, and the germline J gene fills in the rest. The germline CDR1 and CDR2 sequences are SEHNR and FQNEAQ (reference sequence). Trimming took 3 bases from V and 2 from J, leaving 11 bases between them. The length of the CDR3 is 14 residues.

The CDR3: CASSLIPTEAFF. CDR3 DNA (partial): TGTGCCAGCAGCCTAATACCGACTGAA. The chain carries TRBV7-2 and TRBJ1-1; D uncertain. The CDR3 end falls 3 residues outside the read, so it is completed with the germline J gene. This CDR3 has 12 residues. Trimming cost V 5 bases and J 5 bases, with 9 bases left between them. Per the germline V gene, CDR1 is SGHTA and CDR2 is FQGNSA. Based on the CDR3 plus reference TRBV7-2 and TRBJ1-1, the full variable domain is GAGVSQSPSNKVTEKGKDVELRCDPISGHTALYWYRQSLGQGLEFLIYFQGNSAPDKSGLPSDRFSAERTGGSVSTLTIQRTQQEDSAVYLCASSLIPTEAFFGQGTRLTVV.

This clone has more than one count but fewer than ten. The CDR3 loop is CASSLARASNEQYF. The part of the CDR3 DNA that was read is TGTGCCAGCAGCTTAGCGCGGGCAAGCAACGAG. The rearrangement uses TRBV7-2 and TRBJ2-7, with D possibly TRBD2 on 5 matching bases. Read data end 3 residues before the CDR3 end; the end is taken from the germline J gene. The germline gives CDR1 SGHTA, CDR2 FQGNSA. This CDR3 has 14 residues. Trimming pared 0 bases from V and 5 bases from J, leaving 11 bases between.

In this sample, this clone turned up a few times. The read ends 3 residues early relative to the CDR3; the germline J gene fills the gap. V and J are TRBV2 and TRBJ1-5, with a possible D match to TRBD1 (6 bases). CDR1 and CDR2 from the germline V gene are SNHLY and FYNNEI. This CDR3 comprises 15 residues. Trimming left V 6 bases short and J 5 bases short, with 17 bases between. The sequenced part of the CDR3 DNA is TGTGCCAGCAGACCCCGACCAGGGGAGGATCAGCCC. This codes for CASRPRPGEDQP. The full CDR3 protein is CASRPRPGEDQPQHF.

Details on this clone: The read gets to within 3 residues of the CDR3 end, and the germline J gene fills in the rest. This chain uses TRBV7-8 with TRBJ2-7; perhaps D is TRBD1 or TRBD2 (5 bases each). Per germline, CDR1 SGHVS and CDR2 FQNEAQ. V was pared by 5 bases and J by 5 bases, with 16 bases between. This CDR3 contains 14 residues. The DNA read from the CDR3 is TGTGCCAGCAGCCCCAGAGGGGCACAGGACGAG. Amino acid sequence: CASSPRGAQDE. The CDR3 reads in full as CASSPRGAQDEQYF.

This clone was seen a handful of times. Coverage ceases 3 residues before the CDR3 finishes, and the germline J gene fills in the end. V and J are TRBV7-6 and TRBJ1-1; 7 nucleotides line up with TRBD1. The CDR3 has 16 amino acids. CDR1 and CDR2 (germline): SGHVS, FNYEAQ. J lost 1 base, V lost 3 bases, and 8 bases had no gene match. The sequenced CDR3 bases are TGTGCCAGCAGCTTGACAGGGCGGTCCTCGAACACTGAA. Its protein product is CASSLTGRSSNTE. The whole CDR3 protein reads CASSLTGRSSNTEAFF.

In the case of this clone: Read sequence stops 3 residues before the CDR3 end, and the germline J gene provides the missing end. The rearrangement links TRBV19 to TRBJ2-7, with 11 bases lining up with TRBD2. This CDR3 is built from 15 residues. J gave up 3 bases and V 4 bases, and 5 bases lay outside the gene matches. Per germline, CDR1 LNHDA and CDR2 SQIVND (reference sequence). CDR3 DNA (partial): TGTGCCAGTAGTACTAGCGGGGGGCCATTCTACGAG. Translation: CASSTSGGPFYE. The CDR3 reads in full as CASSTSGGPFYEQYF. Full variable domain (outside the CDR3, taken from reference TRBV19 and TRBJ2-7): DGGITQSPKYLFRKEGQNVTLSCEQNLNHDAMYWYRQDPGQGLRLIYYSQIVNDFQKGDIAEGYSVSREKKESFPLTVTSAQKNPTAFYLCASSTSGGPFYEQYFGPGTRLTVT.

A note on this clone: The CDR3 extends 3 residues past the end of the read, so its final part is completed from the germline J gene. The chain uses TRBV6-2 or TRBV6-3 and TRBJ2-7; D is unresolved. CDR1 is MNHEY and CDR2 is SVGEGT in the germline V gene. There are 12 residues in the CDR3. V was shortened by 4 bases and J by 2 bases, with 6 bases between the two germline ends. Incomplete CDR3 DNA: TGTGCCAGCAGTTGGCTGCCCTACGAG. Translated, it gives CASSWLPYE. The full CDR3 protein reads CASSWLPYEQYF.

This clone was counted only a few times. The read stops 3 residues short of the end of the CDR3; the missing end is completed from the germline J gene. The chain uses TRBV19 and TRBJ1-2, with a weak D call TRBD1 (6 bases). The CDR3 contains 16 residues. Germline V gene lookup returns CDR1 LNHDA and CDR2 SQIVND (reference sequence). Trimming left V 5 bases short and J 3 bases short, with 19 bases between. The DNA read from the CDR3 is TGTGCCAGTAGTGCCGGAAGATACAGGGAGGACTATGGC. Encoded protein: CASSAGRYREDYG. The full CDR3 protein reads CASSAGRYREDYGYTF.

Regarding this clone: The missing CDR3 end, 3 residues past where the read stops, is filled in from the germline J gene. This chain connects TRBV30 to TRBJ1-6; no firm D call. The CDR3 spans 13 residues. Germline V gene lookup returns CDR1 GTSNPN and CDR2 SVGIG (reference sequence). The V end was cut by 0 bases, the J end by 10 bases, with 10 bases between. The DNA read from the CDR3 is TGTGCCTGGAGTGTAACTCTTGAGTCACCC. It is translated as CAWSVTLESP. From start to end, the CDR3 is CAWSVTLESPLHF. The full variable domain, with the rest looked up from reference TRBV30 and TRBJ1-6, is SQTIHQWPATLVQPVGSPLSLECTVEGTSNPNLYWYRQAAGRGLQLLFYSVGIGQISSEVPQNLSASRPQDRQFILSSKKLLLSDSGFYLCAWSVTLESPLHFGNGTRLTVT.

Points on this clone: The sequenced fragment ends 3 residues before the CDR3 boundary, so the rest is inferred from the germline J gene. The chain employs TRBV18 and TRBJ1-5, with TRBD1 matching 11 bases. J gave up 6 bases and V 1 base, and 5 bases lay outside the gene matches. The germline V gene encodes CDR1 KGHSH and CDR2 LQKENI. The CDR3 has 16 amino acids. CDR3 in amino acids: CASSPRGTGGAQPQHF. The CDR3 DNA, read in part, is TGTGCCAGCTCACCACGTGGGACAGGGGGTGCTCAGCCC. Full variable domain (missing parts from reference TRBV18 and TRBJ1-5): NAGVMQNPRHLVRRRGQEARLRCSPMKGHSHVYWYRQLPEEGLKFMVYLQKENIIDESGMPKERFSAEFPKEGPSILRIQQVVRGDSAAYFCASSPRGTGGAQPQHFGDGTRLSIL.

As regards this clone: The observed sequence ends 3 residues before the CDR3 terminus, with the missing tail filled in from the germline J gene. The chain combines TRBV18 with TRBJ2-5, with TRBD1 identical over 9 bases. From germline, CDR1 is KGHSH and CDR2 LQKENI. The CDR3 runs 15 residues. The junction had 9 bases not matched to a gene; V was cut back by 5 bases and J by 5 bases. Here the CDR3 reads CASSAGTGNKETQYF. The part of the CDR3 DNA that was read is TGTGCCAGCTCAGCTGGGACAGGGAATAAGGAGACC.

In this sample, this clone turned up a few times. The CDR3 end falls 3 residues outside the read, so it is completed with the germline J gene. This chain uses TRBV7-9 with TRBJ2-3; D gene uncertain. The CDR3 length is 14 residues. V lost 5 bases and J 4 bases, leaving 13 bases between the germline ends. Germline assignment: CDR1 SEHNR and CDR2 FQNEAQ (reference sequence). CDR3 sequence: CASSPSMPPDTQYF. The covered CDR3 bases are TGTGCCAGCAGCCCCAGTATGCCCCCAGATACG.

This clone was picked up many times. The observed sequence ends 3 residues before the CDR3 terminus, with the missing tail filled in from the germline J gene. The chain employs TRBV20-1 and TRBJ2-4; 7 bases line up with TRBD1. The CDR3 runs 13 residues. Germline V gene lookup returns CDR1 DFQATT and CDR2 SNEGSKA (reference sequence). The junction had 7 bases not matched to a gene; V was cut back by 3 bases and J by 8 bases. The sequenced CDR3 bases are TGCAGTGCTAGTGAAGGGGGCGGATACATT. Translated: CSASEGGGYI. The entire CDR3 sequence reads CSASEGGGYIQYF.

About this clone: Read sequence stops 3 residues before the CDR3 end, and the germline J gene provides the missing end. This sequence joins TRBV7-9 and TRBJ1-2, with D possibly being TRBD1 (6 bases). This CDR3 has 13 amino acids. In germline, CDR1 is SEHNR, CDR2 FQNEAQ (reference sequence). The CDR3 loop is CASSPPGVRGYTF. Partial CDR3 DNA: TGTGCCAGCAGCCCACCAGGGGTGAGGGGC. Full variable domain (outside the CDR3, taken from reference TRBV7-9 and TRBJ1-2): DTGVSQNPRHKITKRGQNVTFRCDPISEHNRLYWYRQTLGQGPEFLTYFQNEAQLEKSRLLSDRFSAERPKGSFSTLEIQRTEQGDSAMYLCASSPPGVRGYTFGSGTRLTVV.